This record covers a single TCR beta chain. TCRdb keeps only in-frame clones here, not all; method: immunoSEQ multiplex PCR. The data contain some 320,000 clones, about nine tenths of them singletons. The CDR3 has 15 residues. Germline loops: CDR1 SGHTA, CDR2 FQGNSA. V lost 0 bases to trimming and J lost 6 bases; unmatched junction nucleotides: 3. The sample is drawn from a study of blood T cell repertoires in COVID-19. The chain couples TRBV7-2 to TRBJ2-1; TRBD2 matches at 9 bases. This TCR derives from a man aged 55 to 69 who had recovered from COVID-19. Material for sequencing was PBMCs or T cells enriched from blood (not recorded which). CDR3 region: CASSLALAGINEQFF. Here the CDR3 DNA reads TGTGCCAGCAGCTTAGCACTAGCGGGCATCAATGAGCAGTTCTTC.